What follows are 25 T cell receptor beta chains derived from one specimen sequenced in a study of blood T cell repertoires in COVID-19 (dated by TCRdb to the early 2020s). The library came from the immunoSEQ multiplex PCR assay. TCRdb provides this immuneACCESS table in a form limited to in-frame rearrangements. Some clones are lacking; in checked studies, under half of them reflect an unresolved V gene, and why the rest are absent is not known. The sample profile shows 150,000 to 200,000 clones; roughly three quarters of them were found once. The top ten hold nearly 6% of the sample. The sequencing sample was made of peripheral blood. The origin of the receptors is a woman between 35 and 50 years old with COVID-19, enrolled during active disease.

The chain employs TRBV5-6 and TRBJ2-3; 10 positions agree with TRBD2. The CDR3 length is 19 residues. The trim removed 0 bases at V and 1 base at J, leaving 11 bases unmatched. CDR1 SGHDT and CDR2 YYEEEE come from the germline V gene. CDR3 coding DNA: TGTGCCAGCAGCTTGGGGGAGCGGGAGGGCCTTTACCGCACAGATACGCAGTATTTT. Protein sequence: CASSLGEREGLYRTDTQYF.

The chain carries TRBV30 and TRBJ2-3; 8 positions agree with TRBD1. CDR3 length: 16 amino acids. Per the germline V gene, CDR1 is GTSNPN and CDR2 is SVGIG (reference sequence). The V gene end was trimmed by 4 bases and the J gene end by 4 bases; junction bases not matched to a gene: 13. CDR3 region: CAWKQAGGVYSDTQYF. CDR3 nucleotide sequence: TGTGCCTGGAAGCAGGCAGGGGGCGTGTACTCAGATACGCAGTATTTT. Complete variable domain (other parts from reference TRBV30 and TRBJ2-3): SQTIHQWPATLVQPVGSPLSLECTVEGTSNPNLYWYRQAAGRGLQLLFYSVGIGQISSEVPQNLSASRPQDRQFILSSKKLLLSDSGFYLCAWKQAGGVYSDTQYFGPGTRLTVL.

V and J are TRBV7-9 and TRBJ1-4; weak D call: TRBD1 (5 bases). The CDR3 contains 13 residues. Trimming took off 8 bases at V and 4 bases at J, with 11 bases between the two ends. Germline values: CDR1 SEHNR, CDR2 FQNEAQ (reference sequence). The CDR3 DNA is TGTGCCAGCGGGAGGGACCTTAATGAAAAACTGTTTTTT. Translation gives CASGRDLNEKLFF.

The genes are TRBV30 and TRBJ1-1; TRBD1 aligns across 10 bases. This CDR3 comprises 14 residues. CDR1 is GTSNPN, CDR2 SVGIG, per germline (reference sequence). J gave up 5 bases and V 4 bases, and 7 bases lay outside the gene matches. CDR3 in amino acids: CAWTSGQGMTEAFF. The CDR3 nucleotides read TGTGCCTGGACGTCGGGACAGGGGATGACTGAAGCTTTCTTT.

Only a few counts were recorded for this clone. The chain employs TRBV18 and TRBJ2-7, with D possibly being TRBD2 (5 bases). The germline gives CDR1 KGHSH, CDR2 LQKENI. This CDR3 region has 14 residues. Trimming cost V 2 bases and J 0 bases, with 8 bases left between them. Written as DNA, the CDR3 is TGTGCCAGCTCACCAGAGGACTCCTCCTACGAGCAGTACTTC. Amino acid sequence: CASSPEDSSYEQYF.

The chain employs TRBV25-1 and TRBJ2-7, with 7 bases fitting TRBD2. The length of the CDR3 is 11 residues. Per germline, CDR1 MGHDK and CDR2 SYGVNS. V dropped 6 bases and J dropped 6; count of bases not matched to a gene: 2. The CDR3 is CASRGGGEQYF. As DNA, the CDR3 is TGTGCCAGCAGGGGCGGGGGCGAGCAGTACTTC.

This clone was found once. The chain joins TRBV2 to TRBJ2-5; 7 nucleotides line up with TRBD2. J lost 4 bases, V lost 7 bases, and 9 bases had no gene match. Germline assignment: CDR1 SNHLY and CDR2 FYNNEI. The CDR3 runs to 14 residues. This CDR3 reads CASKEGGPGETQYF. DNA of the CDR3: TGTGCCAGCAAGGAGGGAGGGCCTGGAGAGACCCAGTACTTC.

The J gene is TRBJ1-4, the V gene TRBV5-1, with a possible D match to TRBD1 (5 bases). CDR3 length equals 15 residues. Between the trimmed V and J ends, which lost 4 bases and 3 bases, there was a span of 13 bases. The germline CDR1 and CDR2 sequences are SGHRS and YFSETQ. The CDR3 nucleotides are TGCGCCAGCAGCACCGAGGCAGGGCCTAATGAAAAACTGTTTTTT. Protein sequence: CASSTEAGPNEKLFF.

In its sample, this clone was seen once. An end of the junction does not agree with germline; a read error may underlie this. The V and J genes are TRBV4-2 and TRBJ2-1, with a possible D match to TRBD2 (5 bases). Germline CDR1 and CDR2: LGHNA and YNFKEQ. CDR3 length equals 16 residues. The CDR3 reads CASSQTKRRSTMSLVF. CDR3 sequence (DNA): TGTGCCAGCAGCCAAACCAAGCGGAGAAGTACAATGAGTCTAGTCTTC.

The chain carries TRBV4-1 and TRBJ1-1; D not resolved. CDR3 length: 14 residues. Per the germline V gene, CDR1 is MGHRA and CDR2 is YSYEKL. V shed 0 bases and J shed 13 bases, with 18 bases lying between them. The CDR3 nucleotides read TGCGCCAGCAGCCAAGAATCAAAGGGAAGTGAGGGTTTCTTT. It yields the protein CASSQESKGSEGFF.

J is TRBJ2-1 and V is TRBV19, with 8 bases lining up with TRBD2. CDR1 and CDR2 from the germline V gene are LNHDA and SQIVND (reference sequence). The ends lost 3 bases at V and 6 bases at J; junction bases unmatched: 13. The CDR3 runs 17 residues. CDR3 sequence: CASSIQRGRGRANEQFF. The CDR3 DNA follows: TGTGCCAGTAGTATTCAGCGGGGGCGGGGTCGAGCCAATGAGCAGTTCTTC.

The V and J genes are TRBV10-1 and TRBJ1-1; D is perhaps TRBD1 (6 bases). Deletions cut 4 bases from V and 4 bases from J, with 10 bases between. The CDR3 runs 13 residues. The germline V gene encodes CDR1 WNHNN and CDR2 SYGVQD (reference sequence). In DNA, the CDR3 is TGCGCCAGCAGTGGGCAGGGGACCACTGAAGCTTTCTTT. Translated, it gives CASSGQGTTEAFF.

The rearrangement uses TRBV5-4 and TRBJ2-3; D gene uncertain. This CDR3 is 11 amino acids long. With 3 bases removed from V and 3 bases from J, the gap between germline ends came to 2 bases. The germline V gene encodes CDR1 SGHNT and CDR2 YYREEE (reference sequence). CDR3 sequence: CASSSTDTQYF. CDR3 coding DNA: TGTGCCAGCAGCTCAACAGATACGCAGTATTTT. The variable domain in full, with the rest retrieved from reference TRBV5-4 and TRBJ2-3, is ETGVTQSPTHLIKTRGQQVTLRCSSQSGHNTVSWYQQALGQGPQFIFQYYREEENGRGNFPPRFSGLQFPNYSSELNVNALELDDSALYLCASSSTDTQYFGPGTRLTVL.

The J gene is TRBJ1-1, the V gene TRBV30; TRBD1 matches at 8 bases. The CDR3 sequence is 14 residues long. V gave up 0 bases and J gave up 9 bases; unmatched junction bases: 9. The germline V gene encodes CDR1 GTSNPN and CDR2 SVGIG (reference sequence). CDR3 coding DNA: TGTGCCTGGAGTGTAAAGGTGGCAGGGGGCAAAGCTTTCTTT. Translation gives CAWSVKVAGGKAFF.

This clone appeared once. The chain combines TRBV6-5 with TRBJ1-2; 9 bases align to TRBD1. From germline, CDR1 is MNHEY and CDR2 SVGAGI. The junction had 8 bases not matched to a gene; V was cut back by 7 bases and J by 5 bases. The CDR3 totals 14 residues. The CDR3: CASTPGQGFYGYTF. CDR3 coding DNA: TGTGCCAGCACCCCGGGACAGGGATTTTATGGCTACACCTTC.

The rearrangement links TRBV3-1 (or the pseudogene TRBV3-2) to TRBJ1-3, with D perhaps matching TRBD1 (5 bases). The CDR3 extends over 15 amino acids. Per the germline V gene, CDR1 is LGHDT and CDR2 is YNNKEL (reference sequence). Trimming stripped 4 bases from V and 0 bases from J, with 10 bases between. The CDR3 region has the DNA TGTGCCAGCAGCCCCTGGGGCGACTCTGGAAACACCATATATTTT. As protein: CASSPWGDSGNTIYF.

CDR3 nucleotides: TGTGCCAGCAGTTTGACTAGCGGGAATACCGGGGAGCTGTTTTTT. Encoded protein: CASSLTSGNTGELFF. The chain joins TRBV3-1 (or the pseudogene TRBV3-2) to TRBJ2-2, with TRBD2 matching over 11 bases. J was trimmed by 5 bases and V by 6 bases; bases with no gene match: 5. The CDR3 spans 15 residues. Germline CDR1 is LGHDT and CDR2 is YNNKEL (reference sequence).

This chain uses TRBV18 with TRBJ1-2; tentative D call: TRBD1 (5 bases). The CDR3 covers 17 residues. The V gene lost 5 bases and the J gene lost 3 bases, with 22 bases spanning the gap. The germline gives CDR1 KGHSH, CDR2 LQKENI. The CDR3 DNA reads as TGTGCCAGCTCAAATTGGGCTAGGGGCCAAGGGTACTATGGCTACACCTTC. Its translation: CASSNWARGQGYYGYTF.

The rearrangement joins TRBV9 to TRBJ1-1; D uncertain. The CDR3 length is 12 residues. From germline, CDR1 is SGDLS and CDR2 YYNGEE. V was trimmed by 3 bases and J by 1 base, leaving 4 bases between them. CDR3 sequence (DNA): TGTGCCAGCAGCGGAGGGAACACTGAAGCTTTCTTT. Translation: CASSGGNTEAFF.

This clone was observed once. This chain connects TRBV7-6 to TRBJ1-1; no clear D. V was pared by 3 bases and J by 13 bases, with 12 bases between. The CDR3 consists of 11 residues. Germline V gene sequence: CDR1 SGHVS, CDR2 FNYEAQ. CDR3 in DNA: TGTGCCAGCAGCTTTAGTCACGAGGTTTTCTTT. This sequence encodes CASSFSHEVFF.

The rearrangement links TRBV3-1 (or the pseudogene TRBV3-2) to TRBJ2-5, with a possible D match to TRBD2 (6 bases). The CDR3 length is 13 residues. The V gene's germline CDR1 is LGHDT and CDR2 YNNKEL (reference sequence). The ends were cut back, 7 bases at V and 5 bases at J, with 14 bases in the middle. CDR3 amino acids: CASKTRGAETQYF. In DNA, the CDR3 is TGTGCCAGCAAGACTAGGGGAGCGGAGACCCAGTACTTC.

This chain connects TRBV7-2 to TRBJ2-3; 7 positions agree with TRBD2. The germline V gene has CDR1 SGHTA and CDR2 FQGNSA. There are 13 residues in the CDR3. Losses at the gene ends were 1 base for V and 8 bases for J; bases not matched to a gene: 3. The CDR3 loop reads CASSLGREGTQYF. Written as DNA, the CDR3 is TGTGCCAGCAGCTTAGGCAGGGAGGGTACGCAGTATTTT.

The sample holds one count of this clone. The chain couples TRBV2 to TRBJ2-7, with a tentative D call TRBD2 (6 bases). Trimming left V 6 bases short and J 6 bases short, with 12 bases between. Germline CDR1 SNHLY, CDR2 FYNNEI. This CDR3 region has 12 residues. The CDR3 DNA follows: TGTGCCAGCAGGGCGGGGTACGCCGAGCAGTACTTC. It is translated as CASRAGYAEQYF.

This chain uses TRBV9 with TRBJ2-1; 13 bases agree with TRBD2. Trimming took 2 bases from V and 10 from J; bases not matched to a gene: 6. CDR3 length equals 15 residues. Germline CDR1 and CDR2: SGDLS and YYNGEE. The DNA for the CDR3 is TGTGCCAGCAGCGTGAGACCGGGACTAGCGGGGGAGCAGTTCTTC. Translated, it gives CASSVRPGLAGEQFF.

This clone was detected only a few times. This chain uses TRBV11-2 with TRBJ1-2; the D gene is possibly TRBD1 (6 bases). V was shortened by 2 bases and J by 4 bases, with 11 bases between the two germline ends. This CDR3 has 14 residues. Germline CDR1 reads SGHAT; CDR2 reads FQNNGV. CDR3: CASSLMGGGYGYTF. CDR3 nucleotides: TGTGCCAGCAGCTTAATGGGAGGGGGCTATGGCTACACCTTC.